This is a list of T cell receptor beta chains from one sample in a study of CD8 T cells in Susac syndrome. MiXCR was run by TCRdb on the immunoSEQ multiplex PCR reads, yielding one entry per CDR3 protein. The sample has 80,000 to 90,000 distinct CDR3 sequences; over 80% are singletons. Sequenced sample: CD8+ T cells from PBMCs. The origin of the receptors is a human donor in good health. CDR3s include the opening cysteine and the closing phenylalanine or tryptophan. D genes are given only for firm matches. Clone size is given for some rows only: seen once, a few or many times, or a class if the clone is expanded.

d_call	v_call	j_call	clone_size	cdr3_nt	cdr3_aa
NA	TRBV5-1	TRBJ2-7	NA	TGCGCCAGCAGCTTGATTAGTGGGGGAACCTACGAGCAGTACTTC	CASSLISGGTYEQYF
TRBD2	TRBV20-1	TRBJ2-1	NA	TGCAGTGCTAGCACTAGCGGGGGGGCATTGGATGAGCAGTTCTTC	CSASTSGGALDEQFF
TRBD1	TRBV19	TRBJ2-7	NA	TGTGCCAGTAGCCCCGGACAGGGCGGCGAGCAGTACTTC	CASSPGQGGEQYF
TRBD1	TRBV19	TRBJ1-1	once	TGTGCCAGTAGTGGAGGGACAGCTGAAGCTTTCTTT	CASSGGTAEAFF
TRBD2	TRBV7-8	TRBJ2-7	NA	TGTGCCAGCAGCTGGACTAGCGGGGGGTCCTACGAGCAGTACTTC	CASSWTSGGSYEQYF
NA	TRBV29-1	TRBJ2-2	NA	TGCAGCGTTGAAGACCCCGCGGGGAGATACACCGGGGAGCTGTTTTTT	CSVEDPAGRYTGELFF
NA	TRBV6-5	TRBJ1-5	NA	TGTGCCAGCAGCCTCTCTATTGGGAATCAGCCCCAGCATTTT	CASSLSIGNQPQHF
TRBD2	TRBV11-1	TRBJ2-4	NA	TGTGCCAGCAGCTTCACTAGCGGGGGAGATCTGGCTTTCGGCAAAAACATTCAGTACTTC	CASSFTSGGDLAFGKNIQYF
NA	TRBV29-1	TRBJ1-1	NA	TGCAGCTTTCTCGAGGGTTTTGAAGCTTTCTTT	CSFLEGFEAFF
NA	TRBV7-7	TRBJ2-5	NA	TGTGCCAGCAGCTCTGGCAGGGTTGGAGAGACCCAGTACTTC	CASSSGRVGETQYF
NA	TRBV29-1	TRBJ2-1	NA	TGCAGCGTGGAGGGGGCGATTCCCTACAATGAGCAGTTCTTC	CSVEGAIPYNEQFF
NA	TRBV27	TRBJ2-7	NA	TGTGCCAGCAGTTTAAGGGGCTCAGAGCAGTACTTC	CASSLRGSEQYF
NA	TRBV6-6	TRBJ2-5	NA	TGTGCCAGCAGGCGTCAATTTGAAGAGACCCAGTACTTC	CASRRQFEETQYF
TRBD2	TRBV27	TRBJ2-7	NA	TGTGCCAGCAGTTTAGGGACTAGCGGGTCCTACGAGCAGTACTTC	CASSLGTSGSYEQYF
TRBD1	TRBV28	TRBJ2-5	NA	TGTGCCAGCAGTAACGCCGACAGGGAGGAGACCCAGTACTTC	CASSNADREETQYF
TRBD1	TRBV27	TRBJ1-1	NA	TGTGCCAGCAGTCCCGCGACAGGGGAGACTGAAGCTTTCTTT	CASSPATGETEAFF
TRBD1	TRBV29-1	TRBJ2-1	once	TGCAGCTTCCGACAGGGGATCAATGAGCAGTTCTTC	CSFRQGINEQFF